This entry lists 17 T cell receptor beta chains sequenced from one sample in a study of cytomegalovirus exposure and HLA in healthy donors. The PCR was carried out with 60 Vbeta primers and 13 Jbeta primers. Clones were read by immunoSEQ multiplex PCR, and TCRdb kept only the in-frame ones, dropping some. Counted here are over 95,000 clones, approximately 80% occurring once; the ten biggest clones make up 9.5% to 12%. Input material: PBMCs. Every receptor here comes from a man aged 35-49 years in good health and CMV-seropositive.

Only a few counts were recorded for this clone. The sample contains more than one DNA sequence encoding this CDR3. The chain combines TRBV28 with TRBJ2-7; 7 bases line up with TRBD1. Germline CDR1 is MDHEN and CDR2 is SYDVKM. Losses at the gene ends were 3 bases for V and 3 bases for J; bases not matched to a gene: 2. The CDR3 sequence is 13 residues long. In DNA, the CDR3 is TGTGCCAGCAGTTTGGCAGGGGGCTACGAGCAGTACTTC. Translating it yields CASSLAGGYEQYF.

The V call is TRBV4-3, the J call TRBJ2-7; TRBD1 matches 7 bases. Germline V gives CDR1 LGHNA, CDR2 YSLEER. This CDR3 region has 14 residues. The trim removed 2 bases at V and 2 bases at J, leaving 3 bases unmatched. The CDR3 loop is CASSQYRGTYEQYF. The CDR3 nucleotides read TGCGCCAGCAGCCAATACAGGGGAACCTACGAGCAGTACTTC.

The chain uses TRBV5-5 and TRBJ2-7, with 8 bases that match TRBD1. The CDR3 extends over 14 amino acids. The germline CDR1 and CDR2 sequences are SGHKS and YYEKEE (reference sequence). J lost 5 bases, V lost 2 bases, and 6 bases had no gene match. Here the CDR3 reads CASSLGQGDHEQYF. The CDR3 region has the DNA TGTGCCAGCAGCTTAGGACAGGGTGACCACGAGCAGTACTTC. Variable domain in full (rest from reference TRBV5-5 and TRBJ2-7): DAGVTQSPTHLIKTRGQQVTLRCSPISGHKSVSWYQQVLGQGPQFIFQYYEKEERGRGNFPDRFSARQFPNYSSELNVNALLLGDSALYLCASSLGQGDHEQYFGPGTRLTVT.

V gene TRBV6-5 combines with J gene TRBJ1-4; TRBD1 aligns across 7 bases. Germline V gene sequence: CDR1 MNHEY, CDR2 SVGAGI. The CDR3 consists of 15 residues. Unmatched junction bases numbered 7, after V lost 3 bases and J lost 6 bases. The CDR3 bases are TGTGCCAGCAGTTATTGGGGACAGAAGGATGAAAAACTGTTTTTT. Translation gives CASSYWGQKDEKLFF.

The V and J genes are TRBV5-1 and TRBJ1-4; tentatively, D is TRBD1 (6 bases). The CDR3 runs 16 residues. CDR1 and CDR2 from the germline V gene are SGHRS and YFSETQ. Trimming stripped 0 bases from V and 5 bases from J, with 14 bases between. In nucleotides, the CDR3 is TGCGCCAGCAGCTTGGGCCCAGGGGAGGGGAATGAAAAACTGTTTTTT. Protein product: CASSLGPGEGNEKLFF.

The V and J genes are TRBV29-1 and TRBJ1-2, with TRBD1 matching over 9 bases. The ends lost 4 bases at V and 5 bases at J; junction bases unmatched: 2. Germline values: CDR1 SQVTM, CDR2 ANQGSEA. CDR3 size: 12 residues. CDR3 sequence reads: CSVGDRAYGYTF. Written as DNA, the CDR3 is TGCAGCGTTGGGGACAGGGCTTATGGCTACACCTTC.

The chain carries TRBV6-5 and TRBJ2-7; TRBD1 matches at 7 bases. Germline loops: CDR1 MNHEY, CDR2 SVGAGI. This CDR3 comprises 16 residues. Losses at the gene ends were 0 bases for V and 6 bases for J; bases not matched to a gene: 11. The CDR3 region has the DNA TGTGCCAGCAGTTACTCCGACCGGGACAGCCCGTTCGAGCAGTACTTC. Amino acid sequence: CASSYSDRDSPFEQYF.

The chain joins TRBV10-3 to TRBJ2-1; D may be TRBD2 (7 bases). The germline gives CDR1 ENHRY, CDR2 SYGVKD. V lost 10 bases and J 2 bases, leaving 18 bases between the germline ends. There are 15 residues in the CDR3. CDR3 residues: CATQKGGRTYNEQFF. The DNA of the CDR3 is TGTGCCACGCAAAAGGGGGGGCGAACCTACAATGAGCAGTTCTTC.

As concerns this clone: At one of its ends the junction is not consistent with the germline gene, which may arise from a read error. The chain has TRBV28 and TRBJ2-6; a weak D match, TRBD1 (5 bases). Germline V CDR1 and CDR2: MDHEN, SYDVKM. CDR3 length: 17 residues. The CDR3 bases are TGTGCCAGCATGAAGGGCCAGCTCTACTCTGGGGCCAACGGCCTGACTTTC. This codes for CASMKGQLYSGANGLTF.

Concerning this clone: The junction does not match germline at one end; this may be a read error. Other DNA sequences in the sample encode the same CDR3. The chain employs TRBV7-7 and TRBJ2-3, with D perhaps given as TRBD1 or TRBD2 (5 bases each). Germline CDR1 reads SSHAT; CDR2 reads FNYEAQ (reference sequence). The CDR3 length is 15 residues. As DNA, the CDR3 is TGTGCTAGCAGCTTAGGGACGGGAAGAACAGATACGCAGTATTTT. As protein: CASSLGTGRTDTQYF.

The CDR3: CASSQTWATNEKLFF. The CDR3, as DNA: TGTGCCAGCAGCCAGACATGGGCAACTAATGAAAAACTGTTTTTT. This chain connects TRBV27 to TRBJ1-4; no firm D call. The CDR3 contains 15 residues. V was shortened by 6 bases and J by 0 bases, with 11 bases between the two germline ends. CDR1 and CDR2 (germline): MNHEY, SMNVEV (reference sequence).

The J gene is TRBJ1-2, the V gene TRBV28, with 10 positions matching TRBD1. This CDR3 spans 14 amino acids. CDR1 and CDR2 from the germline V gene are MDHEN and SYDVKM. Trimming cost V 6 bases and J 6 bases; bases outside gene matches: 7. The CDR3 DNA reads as TGTGCCAGCAGCCCAGGACAGGGGGTGAATGGCTACACCTTC. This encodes CASSPGQGVNGYTF.

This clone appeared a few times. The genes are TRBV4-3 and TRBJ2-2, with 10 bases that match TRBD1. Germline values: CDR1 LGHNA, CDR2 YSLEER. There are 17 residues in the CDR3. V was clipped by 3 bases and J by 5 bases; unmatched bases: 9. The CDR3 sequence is CASSHDRDRGWTGELFF. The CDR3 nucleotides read TGCGCCAGCAGCCACGACCGGGACAGGGGATGGACCGGGGAGCTGTTTTTT.

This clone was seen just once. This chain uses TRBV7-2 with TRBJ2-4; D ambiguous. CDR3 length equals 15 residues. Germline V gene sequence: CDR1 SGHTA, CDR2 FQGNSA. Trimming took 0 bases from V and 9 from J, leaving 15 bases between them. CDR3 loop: CASSLALDRGVIQYF. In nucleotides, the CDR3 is TGTGCCAGCAGCTTAGCGCTCGACCGTGGAGTCATTCAGTACTTC.

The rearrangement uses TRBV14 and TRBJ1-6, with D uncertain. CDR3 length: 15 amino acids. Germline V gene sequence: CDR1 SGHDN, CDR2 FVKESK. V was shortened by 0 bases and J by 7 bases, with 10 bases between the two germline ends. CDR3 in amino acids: CASSQDGRQNSPLHF. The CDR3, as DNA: TGTGCCAGCAGCCAAGACGGCAGGCAGAATTCACCCCTCCACTTT.

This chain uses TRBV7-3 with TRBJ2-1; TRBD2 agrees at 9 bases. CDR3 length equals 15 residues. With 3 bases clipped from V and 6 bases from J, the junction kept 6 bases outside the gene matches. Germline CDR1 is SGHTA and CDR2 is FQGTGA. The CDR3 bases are TGTGCCAGCAGCTTTGGCTCTAGCGGGGCCAATGAGCAGTTCTTC. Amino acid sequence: CASSFGSSGANEQFF.

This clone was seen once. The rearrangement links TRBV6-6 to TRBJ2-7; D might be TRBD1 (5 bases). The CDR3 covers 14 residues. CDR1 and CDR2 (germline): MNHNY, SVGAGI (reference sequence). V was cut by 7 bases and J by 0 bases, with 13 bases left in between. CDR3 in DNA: TGTGCCAGCACTGTAGGGGATTCCTCCTACGAGCAGTACTTC. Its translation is CASTVGDSSYEQYF.